Below are 15 T cell receptor beta chains sequenced from a single sample in a study of response to subunit inactivated influenza vaccine (dated by TCRdb to 2017 to 2018). The library was prepared using RT-PCR. Sequencing took place on an Illumina HiSeq 2500. TCRdb ran its own pipeline on the public reads, namely fastp trimming at Q25 and MiXCR clone calling, and kept in-frame beta chains. Every CDR3 protein is listed once, alongside the most common genes and DNA of its rows. Here the sample has just under 550,000 distinct CDR3 sequences; 20% to 25% occur a single time. 2.5% to 3.5% of the sample lies in the top ten. This same sample was also part of a study on T cells expressing NK-cell markers. Taken from the second paper: 5'RACE template switching, by which a universal primer site and unique molecular identifiers were added, was used to make TCR beta cDNA libraries.

The sequencing used CD4+ T cells sorted from PBMCs, collected approximately 12 days after vaccination. The source is a man in his fifties or sixties who received an inactivated influenza vaccine. Donor details come from another sample of the same person, matched by shared clones.

The chain has TRBV29-1 and TRBJ1-4; 11 bases line up with TRBD1. In germline, CDR1 is SQVTM, CDR2 ANQGSEA. Losses at the gene ends were 7 bases for V and 7 bases for J; bases not matched to a gene: 5. This CDR3 spans 13 amino acids. CDR3 sequence reads: CSAAGTGGEKLFF. The CDR3 DNA is TGCAGCGCCGCCGGGACAGGGGGTGAAAAACTGTTTTTT.

This clonotype showed up many times. The V and J genes are TRBV28 and TRBJ1-1; no reliable D call. The CDR3 contains 13 residues. V lost 2 bases and J 4 bases, leaving 8 bases between the germline ends. From germline, CDR1 is MDHEN and CDR2 SYDVKM. CDR3 region: CASSLGFPTEAFF. For the CDR3, the DNA is TGTGCCAGCAGTTTAGGGTTCCCCACTGAAGCTTTCTTT.

This clonotype has just a few counts. The chain links TRBV2 to TRBJ2-7; D possibly uses TRBD1 or TRBD2 (6 bases each). The germline CDR1 and CDR2 sequences are SNHLY and FYNNEI. Deletions cut 2 bases from V and 3 bases from J, with 23 bases between. The CDR3 loop spans 18 amino acids. In DNA form, the CDR3 reads TGTGCCAGCAGTGAAACCTGGGGGGCGAGCCCTAACAACTACGAGCAGTACTTC. Protein sequence: CASSETWGASPNNYEQYF.

This clonotype has just a few counts. The chain combines TRBV3-1 with TRBJ2-7; 11 bases agree with TRBD2. The germline V gene encodes CDR1 LGHDT and CDR2 YNNKEL (reference sequence). This CDR3 has 13 residues. Trimming removed 3 bases from V and 10 bases from J; junction bases left unmatched: 5. The CDR3 is CASSQTTSGSQYF. The CDR3 DNA is TGTGCCAGCAGCCAGACTACTAGCGGGAGTCAGTACTTC.

The rearrangement links TRBV30 to TRBJ1-2; the D gene is possibly TRBD1 (6 bases). This CDR3 contains 12 residues. V was pared by 0 bases and J by 8 bases, with 10 bases between. The germline gives CDR1 GTSNPN, CDR2 SVGIG (reference sequence). The chain's CDR3 is CAWSVKGHGYTF. In DNA, the CDR3 is TGTGCCTGGAGTGTCAAGGGACACGGCTACACCTTC.

J is TRBJ2-6 and V is TRBV14; either TRBD1 or TRBD2 may supply D (5 bases each). V gave up 4 bases and J gave up 0 bases, with 10 bases separating them. Germline values: CDR1 SGHDN, CDR2 FVKESK. This CDR3 region has 16 residues. CDR3 residues: CASSPIGGSGANVLTF. The CDR3 bases are TGTGCCAGCAGCCCGATTGGGGGCTCTGGGGCCAACGTCCTGACTTTC.

This clonotype showed up just a few times. This chain links TRBV24-1 with TRBJ2-1; 8 positions match TRBD2. Germline CDR1 KGHDR, CDR2 SFDVKD. The V segment lost 4 bases and the J segment 8 bases; nucleotides outside the gene matches: 9. The CDR3 is made up of 15 amino acids. The CDR3 here is CATSDRSGTRHEQFF. CDR3 DNA sequence: TGTGCCACCAGTGACCGTTCCGGGACTAGACATGAGCAGTTCTTC.

This clonotype was recorded a few times. The chain uses TRBV20-1 and TRBJ2-3; 11 bases line up with TRBD2. CDR1 and CDR2 (germline): DFQATT, SNEGSKA (reference sequence). The CDR3 sequence is 13 residues long. With V trimmed by 8 bases and J by 6 bases, 7 bases remained unmatched. CDR3 sequence reads: CSTRLAGRDTQYF. The CDR3 DNA reads as TGCAGTACCAGACTAGCGGGGCGGGATACGCAGTATTTT.

This chain links TRBV5-1 with TRBJ2-7; possible D gene TRBD1, 6 bases. The V gene lost 4 bases and the J gene lost 0 bases, with 11 bases spanning the gap. The CDR3 totals 14 residues. Germline V gene sequence: CDR1 SGHRS, CDR2 YFSETQ. In DNA form, the CDR3 reads TGCGCCAGCAGCCCGACAGGACCCTCCTACGAGCAGTACTTC. This encodes CASSPTGPSYEQYF.

This clonotype was detected ten times or more. The V call is TRBV4-3, the J call TRBJ1-2, with unresolved D. Trimming took off 4 bases at V and 1 base at J, with 13 bases between the two ends. The germline CDR1 and CDR2 sequences are LGHNA and YSLEER. The CDR3 runs 15 residues. The CDR3 spells CASSRTAAHNYGYTF. CDR3 DNA: TGCGCCAGCAGCCGTACGGCCGCTCATAACTATGGCTACACCTTC.

The rearrangement uses TRBV6-1 and TRBJ2-1; perhaps D is TRBD1 or TRBD2 (5 bases each). Deletions cut 6 bases from V and 2 bases from J, with 14 bases between. Germline values: CDR1 MNHNS, CDR2 SASEGT. There are 15 residues in the CDR3. CDR3 sequence reads: CASSSQPGPYNEQFF. CDR3 sequence (DNA): TGTGCCAGCAGCTCCCAGCCGGGGCCCTACAATGAGCAGTTCTTC.

This clonotype appeared many times. As DNA, the CDR3 is TGTGCCAGCAGCCCGGGAACAGGGTCGACTGAAGCTTTCTTT. This encodes CASSPGTGSTEAFF. The chain employs TRBV12-3 or TRBV12-4 and TRBJ1-1; D might be TRBD1 (6 bases). The CDR3 totals 14 residues. Deletions cut 6 bases from V and 5 bases from J, with 16 bases between.

The chain uses TRBV12-3 or TRBV12-4 and TRBJ2-2; no definite D call. Trimming left V 6 bases short and J 0 bases short, with 11 bases between. The CDR3 has 15 residues. CDR3 DNA: TGTGCCAGCAGCTTTGGACCAACGAACACCGGGGAGCTGTTTTTT. It translates to CASSFGPTNTGELFF.

This rearrangement joins TRBV12-3 or TRBV12-4 to TRBJ1-2, with TRBD1 as a possible D gene (6 bases). The V gene lost 5 bases and the J gene lost 7 bases, with 23 bases spanning the gap. The length of the CDR3 is 16 residues. CDR3 bases: TGTGCCAGCAGTCCTTCAACAGGGAGCCCGGGTGGTGGCTACACCTTC. Protein product: CASSPSTGSPGGGYTF.

This clonotype was recorded a few times. Germline is not matched at one junction end, which may reflect a read error. V gene TRBV7-7 combines with J gene TRBJ2-5; 10 nucleotides match TRBD1. The CDR3 contains 15 residues. Germline loops: CDR1 SSHAT, CDR2 FNYEAQ (reference sequence). Here the CDR3 reads CASSLDGTGAETQYF. DNA of the CDR3: TGTGCTAGCAGCTTAGATGGGACAGGGGCAGAGACCCAGTACTTC.